This T cell receptor beta chain comes out of a study of T-cell memory formation after mild COVID-19. Study at large: There were largely donor-specific TCR clusters.

After 5'RACE with constant-segment primers, TCR alpha and TCR beta cDNA libraries carrying sample barcodes and UMIs were obtained. In TCRdb, the 5' RACE reads were re-called with MiXCR into one record per CDR3 protein. The sample yields about 290,000 distinct CDR3 sequences, more than 15% seen once. Overall study findings and caveats: Nothing showed for sure that second-wave clones peaking on day 37 were SARS-CoV-2 specific. Among contracting clones, CD4+ were mainly CM/EM and CD8+ enriched in EMRA.

A few counts support this clonotype. The antigen remains undetermined. The sequence was obtained from a man aged 18 to 29 who had mild COVID-19 (a few samples of this study predate the infection). Cell type and time point are not known. Sequencing input: PBMCs or a T cell subset sorted from them (not recorded which).

Here the CDR3 reads CSASDGPSGNTIYF. CDR3 DNA: TGCAGCGCCAGCGACGGACCCTCTGGAAACACCATATATTTT. This chain joins TRBV29-1 and TRBJ1-3; no reliable D call. V lost 7 bases and J 0 bases, leaving 13 bases between the germline ends. There are 14 residues in the CDR3. Germline lookup yields CDR1 SQVTM and CDR2 ANQGSEA.